The next 25 T cell receptor beta chains were all read from a single sample in a study of patients and donors after allogeneic stem cell transplantation. Using its own MiXCR run on the RT-PCR reads, TCRdb lists one record per CDR3 protein. The table includes about a million distinct CDR3 sequences, approximately 19% detected once. Material for sequencing was blood, either unsorted or a sorted T cell fraction (not recorded which). The receptors here all came from a human donor who was either an allogeneic HSCT recipient or a stem cell or donor lymphocyte infusion donor (not recorded which). It is not recorded whose cells these are; they may come from a transplant donor.

This clonotype was observed at least ten times. The chain carries TRBV12-3 or TRBV12-4 and TRBJ1-2, with D tentatively TRBD1 (5 bases). V was trimmed by 7 bases and J by 6 bases, leaving 18 bases between them. The CDR3 length is 14 residues. The CDR3 DNA reads as TGTGCCAGCACTCTTTCCTGGGGGATGGATGGCTACACCTTC. Its translation: CASTLSWGMDGYTF.

This clonotype came up many times. The chain joins TRBV20-1 to TRBJ2-1; tentatively, D is TRBD1 (5 bases). Per germline, CDR1 DFQATT and CDR2 SNEGSKA (reference sequence). The V end was cut by 6 bases, the J end by 5 bases, with 14 bases between. The CDR3 contains 13 residues. The CDR3 loop reads CSAEPGANNEQFF. The DNA of the CDR3 is TGCAGTGCCGAGCCTGGGGCGAACAATGAGCAGTTCTTC.

The chain carries TRBV5-1 and TRBJ1-1; the D is unclear. This CDR3 spans 16 amino acids. Trimming shortened V by 2 bases and J by 4 bases, and 18 bases separated the two germline ends. CDR1 SGHRS and CDR2 YFSETQ come from the germline V gene. The CDR3 is CASSLGSGSERTEAFF. CDR3 coding DNA: TGCGCCAGCAGCTTAGGGAGCGGGTCTGAGCGCACTGAAGCTTTCTTT. Complete variable domain (other parts from reference TRBV5-1 and TRBJ1-1): KAGVTQTPRYLIKTRGQQVTLSCSPISGHRSVSWYQQTPGQGLQFLFEYFSETQRNKGNFPGRFSGRQFSNSRSEMNVSTLELGDSALYLCASSLGSGSERTEAFFGQGTRLTVV.

This clonotype has a handful of counts. This chain uses TRBV27 with TRBJ2-3, with 7 bases that match TRBD1. CDR3 length equals 15 residues. Germline CDR1 reads MNHEY; CDR2 reads SMNVEV (reference sequence). V gave up 6 bases and J gave up 0 bases; unmatched junction bases: 6. CDR3 amino acids: CASSPWDSSTDTQYF. CDR3 sequence (DNA): TGTGCCAGCAGCCCTTGGGACAGCAGCACAGATACGCAGTATTTT.

In this sample, this clonotype turned up a few times. The V and J genes are TRBV6-5 and TRBJ2-1; D unclear. CDR1 is MNHEY, CDR2 SVGAGI, per germline. The CDR3 totals 12 residues. Trimming removed 5 bases at V and 7 bases at J, with 9 bases between. The CDR3 DNA reads TGTGCCAGCAGTGCCGAAGGTAATGAGCAGTTCTTC. Protein: CASSAEGNEQFF.

This clonotype came up a few times. The chain uses TRBV20-1 and TRBJ2-7; TRBD2 aligns across 11 bases. This CDR3 is built from 14 residues. The germline V gene has CDR1 DFQATT and CDR2 SNEGSKA (reference sequence). V lost 5 bases to trimming and J lost 5 bases; unmatched junction nucleotides: 8. The CDR3 reads CSAPPSGRLNEQYF. In DNA form, the CDR3 reads TGCAGTGCTCCTCCTAGCGGGAGGTTGAACGAGCAGTACTTC.

This clonotype was counted between two and nine times. The chain links TRBV4-1 to TRBJ2-7; no firm D call. The CDR3 has 15 amino acids. Trimming removed 4 bases from V and 4 bases from J, with 17 bases in between. The germline V gene encodes CDR1 MGHRA and CDR2 YSYEKL. Here the CDR3 reads CASSPVESKLYEQYF. CDR3 sequence (DNA): TGCGCCAGCAGCCCCGTCGAGAGCAAACTGTACGAGCAGTACTTC.

This clonotype was seen many times. The chain employs TRBV29-1 and TRBJ1-1, with TRBD1 matching over 10 bases. The CDR3 length is 15 residues. V was clipped by 2 bases and J by 5 bases; unmatched bases: 8. Germline V lookup: CDR1 SQVTM, CDR2 ANQGSEA. CDR3 amino acids: CSVERGQGMGTEAFF. CDR3 sequence (DNA): TGCAGCGTTGAACGGGGACAGGGGATGGGGACTGAAGCTTTCTTT.

This clonotype was recorded a few times. The V gene is TRBV6-6, the J gene TRBJ2-1; D may be TRBD1 or TRBD2 (6 bases each). The V gene's germline CDR1 is MNHNY and CDR2 SVGAGI (reference sequence). The V end lost 4 bases, the J end lost 11 bases, and 9 bases lay between the germline ends. This CDR3 region has 11 residues. This CDR3 is CASSLGGKQFF. CDR3 bases: TGTGCCAGCAGTTTAGGGGGGAAGCAGTTCTTC.

The DNA of the CDR3 is TGCGCCAGCAGCCAAGATGTTGCGGGGGCAGGGAATGAGCAGTTCTTC. Translation: CASSQDVAGAGNEQFF. This rearrangement joins TRBV4-3 to TRBJ2-1, with D maybe TRBD2 (7 bases). Germline CDR1 reads LGHNA; CDR2 reads YSLEER. Trimming shortened V by 0 bases and J by 7 bases, and 16 bases separated the two germline ends. This CDR3 is 16 amino acids long.

V is TRBV5-8 and J is TRBJ1-3; 7 bases match TRBD1. There are 15 residues in the CDR3. J gave up 0 bases and V 6 bases, and 6 bases lay outside the gene matches. The germline CDR1 and CDR2 sequences are SGHTS and YDEGEE. CDR3 in amino acids: CASTSDRASGNTIYF. For the CDR3, the DNA is TGTGCCAGCACCTCCGACAGGGCCTCTGGAAACACCATATATTTT.

This clonotype was observed a handful of times. For the CDR3, the DNA is TGTGCCAGCAGCTGGCACTCCACAGATACGCAGTATTTT. Translation: CASSWHSTDTQYF. The chain joins TRBV5-6 to TRBJ2-3; no clear D gene. The CDR3 is 13 residues long. V was clipped by 3 bases and J by 2 bases, with 7 bases between them. The germline CDR1 and CDR2 sequences are SGHDT and YYEEEE.

This chain joins TRBV24-1 and TRBJ1-1; D call uncertain. This CDR3 contains 17 residues. Trimming took 0 bases from V and 1 from J, leaving 14 bases between them. Germline V CDR1 and CDR2: KGHDR, SFDVKD. In DNA form, the CDR3 reads TGTGCCACCAGTGATTTGGACGTGGAGAGGGAGAACACTGAAGCTTTCTTT. As protein: CATSDLDVERENTEAFF.

This clonotype occurred a few times. J is TRBJ2-3 and V is TRBV24-1; perhaps TRBD2 as D (5 bases). Germline V gene lookup returns CDR1 KGHDR and CDR2 SFDVKD. V was clipped by 4 bases and J by 3 bases, with 10 bases between them. This CDR3 comprises 14 residues. The CDR3 sequence: CATSEEARTDTQYF. The CDR3 DNA reads as TGTGCCACCAGTGAGGAGGCGCGAACAGATACGCAGTATTTT.

This clonotype was seen a handful of times. Germline and junction disagree at one end, which may indicate a read error. The chain employs TRBV5-6 and TRBJ2-5; D could derive from TRBD1 or TRBD2 (5 bases each). Germline CDR1 reads SGHDT; CDR2 reads YYEEEE. The CDR3 contains 11 residues. CDR3 nucleotide sequence: TGTGCCAGCAGCTTGGGATTGATGGGGGAATTC. It codes for CASSLGLMGEF.

In this sample, this clonotype turned up many times. The chain employs TRBV11-3 and TRBJ2-1; D is unclear. The CDR3 loop spans 13 amino acids. The V gene's germline CDR1 is SGHNT and CDR2 YENEEA. V was trimmed by 0 bases and J by 7 bases, leaving 7 bases between them. The chain's CDR3 is CASSLEGVNEQFF. The CDR3 DNA follows: TGTGCCAGCAGCTTAGAGGGTGTAAATGAGCAGTTCTTC.

The V call is TRBV24-1, the J call TRBJ1-5, with D hard to call. This CDR3 region has 13 residues. Between the trimmed V and J ends, which lost 5 bases and 9 bases, there was a span of 13 bases. The germline gives CDR1 KGHDR, CDR2 SFDVKD. Here the CDR3 reads CATSVSGIRPQHF. CDR3 coding DNA: TGTGCCACCAGTGTATCTGGGATCAGGCCCCAGCATTTT.

This sequence joins TRBV7-2 and TRBJ2-4, with TRBD1 matching over 8 bases. Germline CDR1 reads SGHTA; CDR2 reads FQGNSA. After removal of 2 bases from V and 8 bases from J, the junction contained 11 bases not matched to a gene. The CDR3 consists of 16 residues. The CDR3 DNA follows: TGTGCCAGCAGCTTAACCGGCAGGGGGCGTGAGTACATTCAGTACTTC. Its protein product is CASSLTGRGREYIQYF.

This chain uses TRBV6-1 with TRBJ1-2; 8 bases align to TRBD1. This CDR3 contains 13 residues. Trimming at V came to 5 bases and at J to 8 bases, leaving 7 bases not matched to a gene. The V gene's germline CDR1 is MNHNS and CDR2 SASEGT. The chain's CDR3 is CASSTDRVGGYTF. CDR3 DNA sequence: TGTGCCAGCAGTACGGACAGGGTGGGAGGCTACACCTTC.

This clonotype was counted a few times. The V and J genes are TRBV20-1 and TRBJ1-1, with D possibly TRBD1 on 5 matching bases. CDR1 is DFQATT and CDR2 is SNEGSKA in the germline V gene (reference sequence). Trimming pared 6 bases from V and 4 bases from J, leaving 15 bases between. CDR3 length equals 13 residues. The chain's CDR3 is CSATSPGGTEAFF. The CDR3 DNA sequence: TGCAGTGCCACCTCGCCCGGGGGCACTGAAGCTTTCTTT.

This clonotype was seen only a few times. The chain employs TRBV9 and TRBJ2-7; D is ambiguous. The CDR3 has 14 residues. V lost 0 bases and J 2 bases, leaving 9 bases between the germline ends. Per germline, CDR1 SGDLS and CDR2 YYNGEE. The CDR3 sequence: CASSVATDAYEQYF. The CDR3 nucleotides read TGTGCCAGCAGCGTAGCTACTGACGCCTACGAGCAGTACTTC.

This clonotype occurred a few times. The rearrangement joins TRBV20-1 to TRBJ2-2; D might be TRBD2 (6 bases). The ends were cut back, 3 bases at V and 0 bases at J, with 8 bases in the middle. Germline loops: CDR1 DFQATT, CDR2 SNEGSKA (reference sequence). This CDR3 is 14 amino acids long. The CDR3 loop reads CSASRRANTGELFF. As DNA, the CDR3 is TGCAGTGCTAGTCGGAGGGCGAACACCGGGGAGCTGTTTTTT.

This clonotype has a handful of counts. The chain links TRBV18 to TRBJ2-1, with TRBD2 identical over 10 bases. Germline loops: CDR1 KGHSH, CDR2 LQKENI. V lost 3 bases, J lost 16 bases, and 6 bases stayed unmatched. The CDR3 loop spans 12 amino acids. In nucleotides, the CDR3 is TGTGCCAGCTCACCCACCGGGACTAGCGAATTCTTC. Its translation: CASSPTGTSEFF.

V usage is TRBV29-1 and J usage is TRBJ1-1; no reliable D call. The V gene lost 4 bases and the J gene lost 0 bases, with 9 bases spanning the gap. CDR1 and CDR2 (germline): SQVTM, ANQGSEA. CDR3 length equals 13 residues. As DNA, the CDR3 is TGCAGCGTTGTAGCGACCATGAACACTGAAGCTTTCTTT. The encoded protein is CSVVATMNTEAFF.

This clonotype turned up a few times. The CDR3 loop is CSASSRSYEQYF. CDR3 in DNA: TGCAGTGCTAGTAGCAGATCCTACGAGCAGTACTTC. The chain uses TRBV20-1 and TRBJ2-7; D not resolved. Trimming took 3 bases from V and 1 from J, leaving 7 bases between them. Germline V gene lookup returns CDR1 DFQATT and CDR2 SNEGSKA (reference sequence). The CDR3 loop spans 12 amino acids.